The rows below give T cell receptor beta chains drawn from one sample of a study of OX40 agonist ivuxolimab in advanced cancers. Assay used: immunoSEQ multiplex PCR; TCRdb lists only in-frame clones, some missing. There are approximately 74,000 clones in the sample; about three quarters occur only once, and over 2% lies in the top ten. Sequences were derived from CD4+ or CD8+ T cells sorted from blood, sampled in a trial of the OX40 agonist ivuxolimab. The receptors here all came from an adult with an advanced solid tumor such as melanoma, head and neck, liver or kidney cancer. The CDR3 runs from the conserved cysteine through the conserved F or W. Each record gives: J gene, V gene, CDR3 protein.

j_call: TRBJ2-6
v_call: TRBV4-1
cdr3_aa: CASSQDGSGSRPGANVLTF

j_call: TRBJ2-5
v_call: TRBV6-5
cdr3_aa: CASSSGRIQETQYF

j_call: TRBJ2-4
v_call: TRBV7-9
cdr3_aa: CASSSTGSGAKNIQYF

j_call: TRBJ2-7
v_call: TRBV18
cdr3_aa: CASSSRQGTEEQYF

j_call: TRBJ2-2
v_call: TRBV18
cdr3_aa: CASSAVLAGGELFF

j_call: TRBJ2-3
v_call: TRBV5-6
cdr3_aa: CASSRIRDSSTDTQYF

j_call: TRBJ1-5
v_call: TRBV19
cdr3_aa: CASSPDRLNQPQHF

j_call: TRBJ1-5
v_call: TRBV10-1
cdr3_aa: CASSEGQGVGNQPQHF

j_call: TRBJ2-5
v_call: TRBV10-3
cdr3_aa: CAISAAGVGETQYF

j_call: TRBJ2-3
v_call: TRBV6-4
cdr3_aa: CASSDSLDSRTDTQYF

j_call: TRBJ2-3
v_call: TRBV11-3
cdr3_aa: CASSPGTGIDTQYF

j_call: TRBJ2-7
v_call: TRBV27
cdr3_aa: CASSLSLVAGGRPPYEQYF

j_call: TRBJ2-5
v_call: TRBV7-9
cdr3_aa: CASSLARGVFQETQYF

j_call: TRBJ2-1
v_call: TRBV19
cdr3_aa: CASSGRAGGGEQFF

j_call: TRBJ2-3
v_call: TRBV11-3
cdr3_aa: CASSGSVPGTQYF

j_call: TRBJ1-4
v_call: TRBV4-1
cdr3_aa: CASSQTPGRVRGNEKLFF

j_call: TRBJ1-1
v_call: TRBV5-4
cdr3_aa: CASSFPGTKAGSEAFF

j_call: TRBJ2-1
v_call: TRBV7-6
cdr3_aa: CASSPTSAPGHEQFF

j_call: TRBJ2-7
v_call: TRBV5-3
cdr3_aa: CARSPHREVRYEQYF

j_call: TRBJ1-5
v_call: TRBV19
cdr3_aa: CASSPRGFSNQPQHF

j_call: TRBJ2-1
v_call: TRBV5-8
cdr3_aa: CASSLGGQGINEQFF

j_call: TRBJ1-1
v_call: TRBV30
cdr3_aa: CAWSVQATVATEAFF

j_call: TRBJ2-3
v_call: TRBV7-3
cdr3_aa: CASRMRPGQGGADTQYF

j_call: TRBJ1-3
v_call: TRBV14
cdr3_aa: CASSQANRAGNTIYF

j_call: TRBJ2-2
v_call: TRBV5-1
cdr3_aa: CASSLGQRLDTGELFF

j_call: TRBJ2-7
v_call: TRBV25-1
cdr3_aa: CASSTSTGPQPQHF

j_call: TRBJ2-1
v_call: TRBV2
cdr3_aa: CASTLEGREYNEQFF

j_call: TRBJ2-5
v_call: TRBV2
cdr3_aa: CASSGQMRETQYF

j_call: TRBJ2-1
v_call: TRBV5-1
cdr3_aa: CASSLVGLASNEQFF

j_call: TRBJ2-1
v_call: TRBV11-2
cdr3_aa: CASGRSSGRSYNEQFF

j_call: TRBJ2-6
v_call: TRBV27
cdr3_aa: CASSKLQGSGANVLTF

j_call: TRBJ1-4
v_call: TRBV5-6
cdr3_aa: CASSLLTGGVEKLFF

j_call: TRBJ2-2
v_call: TRBV4-1
cdr3_aa: CASSQATHAGELFF

j_call: TRBJ2-7
v_call: TRBV5-1
cdr3_aa: CASSLKDPSTYEQYF

j_call: TRBJ2-3
v_call: TRBV15
cdr3_aa: CATSNPGEAADTQYF

j_call: TRBJ1-5
v_call: TRBV28
cdr3_aa: CASSPTGTSNQPQHF

j_call: TRBJ2-2
v_call: TRBV18
cdr3_aa: CASSPGQGASNTGELFF

j_call: TRBJ2-5
v_call: TRBV5-1
cdr3_aa: CASSRGRGEIRETQYF

j_call: TRBJ1-3
v_call: TRBV7-8
cdr3_aa: CASSLQSGGNTIYF

j_call: TRBJ1-6
v_call: TRBV30
cdr3_aa: CAWTGGPYNSPLHF

j_call: TRBJ2-1
v_call: TRBV25-1
cdr3_aa: CASSESRGRNEQFF

j_call: TRBJ1-1
v_call: TRBV10-3
cdr3_aa: CAISGLDRGSTEAFF

j_call: TRBJ2-2
v_call: TRBV18
cdr3_aa: CASRERGPISTGELFF

j_call: TRBJ2-2
v_call: TRBV6-6
cdr3_aa: CASSYRENTGELFF

j_call: TRBJ1-1
v_call: TRBV30
cdr3_aa: CAWSRDRGSTEAFF

j_call: TRBJ1-1
v_call: TRBV7-6
cdr3_aa: CASSVQSYTEAFF

j_call: TRBJ2-1
v_call: TRBV30
cdr3_aa: CAWSVGGRNEQFF

j_call: TRBJ1-6
v_call: TRBV5-1
cdr3_aa: CASSLGQDTYNSPLHF

j_call: TRBJ1-5
v_call: TRBV6-1
cdr3_aa: CASSESGLFRQPQHF